A selection of T cell receptor beta chains follows, all from one sample in a study of control samples from healthy donors and cancer patients. TCRdb's table, derived via immunoSEQ multiplex PCR, lists solely in-frame clones and lacks some. Among approximately 88,000 clones listed, approximately 91% were seen once. Specimen: blood. These TCRs come from a woman aged 30 to 39 in good health. Each CDR3 is given with its conserved first and last residue. D genes are given only for firm matches. Clone size appears in some rows only: once, few, many, or a class for an expanded clone.

>once|TRBV7-2|-|17|TRBJ2-2
TGTGCCAGCAGCTTAGCTGCGGGACAGACCAACACCGGGGAGCTGTTTTTT
CASSLAAGQTNTGELFF
>once|TRBV2|-|13|TRBJ2-2
TGTGCCAGCAGCTACGACACTACCGGGGAGCTGTTTTTT
CASSYDTTGELFF
>few|TRBV4-1|-|13|TRBJ1-5
TGCGCCAGCAGCAACAGGGGCAATCAGCCCCAGCATTTT
CASSNRGNQPQHF
>-|TRBV13|-|14|TRBJ1-5
TGTGCCAGCAGCTCGCGGAGGGGGGATCAGCCCCAGCATTTT
CASSSRRGDQPQHF
>-|TRBV3-1/TRBV3-2|TRBD1|14|TRBJ1-1
TGTGCCAGCAGCCAAGAACAGGGGGGCACTGAAGCTTTCTTT
CASSQEQGGTEAFF
>-|TRBV3-1/TRBV3-2|TRBD1|18|TRBJ1-2
TGTGCCAGCAGCCAATTTCCCCTCCGACAGGGGGCTAACTATGGCTACACCTTC
CASSQFPLRQGANYGYTF
>once|TRBV6-6|TRBD1|16|TRBJ2-7
TGTGCCAGCAGCCAAACCCTCGGGACAGTTACCTACGAGCAGTACTTC
CASSQTLGTVTYEQYF
>-|TRBV5-6|-|12|TRBJ1-4
TGTGCCAGCAGCTTGAGACTCTCCGGGGTGTTTTTT
CASSLRLSGVFF
>-|TRBV19|TRBD1|14|TRBJ2-4
TGTGCCAGTAGTTTCCGGGACAGGGTGAACATTCAGTACTTC
CASSFRDRVNIQYF
>-|TRBV6-5|-|15|TRBJ1-6
TGTGCCAGCAGTTACTCCCAGGGCCCTAATTCACCCCTCCACTTT
CASSYSQGPNSPLHF
>-|TRBV30|-|15|TRBJ1-5
TGTGCCTGGAGCAGGGGACACCGGAGCAATCAGCCCCAGCATTTT
CAWSRGHRSNQPQHF
>-|TRBV18|-|14|TRBJ1-5
TGTGCCAGCTCAGGGGGGGACAGCAATCAGCCCCAGCATTTT
CASSGGDSNQPQHF
>-|TRBV5-1|-|19|TRBJ2-1
TGCGCCAGCAGCTTGGGGACGGGGGGCTCCCTAACGGTATACAATGAGCAGTTCTTC
CASSLGTGGSLTVYNEQFF
>-|TRBV18|-|14|TRBJ1-3
TGTGCCAGCTCACCGGTTGACTCTGGAAACACCATATATTTT
CASSPVDSGNTIYF
>once|TRBV19|TRBD1|14|TRBJ1-2
TGTGCCAGTATCCCGGACAGGTCTAACTATGGCTACACCTTC
CASIPDRSNYGYTF
>-|TRBV5-1|TRBD2|16|TRBJ2-2
TGCGCCAGCAGCCTAACTAGCGGGAGGGCCACCGGGGAGCTGTTTTTT
CASSLTSGRATGELFF
>-|TRBV6-1|-|15|TRBJ2-1
TGTGCCAGCAGTGAATCCTCTCCGGGGTACAATGAGCAGTTCTTC
CASSESSPGYNEQFF
>-|TRBV3-1/TRBV3-2|-|14|TRBJ1-3
TGTGCCAGCAGCCAAGCGGACAGAGGAAACACCATATATTTT
CASSQADRGNTIYF
>-|TRBV20-1|-|11|TRBJ1-5
TGCAGTGCTAGGCAAGATCAGCCCCAGCATTTT
CSARQDQPQHF
>-|TRBV19|-|16|TRBJ1-3
TGTGCCAGTAGTTTACGGACAGCCCGCTCTGGAAACACCATATATTTT
CASSLRTARSGNTIYF
>-|TRBV19|-|16|TRBJ1-4
TGTGCCAGTAGTACGTCCCCTTATGCAACTAATGAAAAACTGTTTTTT
CASSTSPYATNEKLFF
>-|TRBV3-1/TRBV3-2|-|14|TRBJ1-1
TGTGCCAGCAGCCAAGCTCAGGGGAACACTGAAGCTTTCTTT
CASSQAQGNTEAFF
>once|TRBV5-1|-|12|TRBJ1-4
TGCGCCAGCAGCTTGACTAATGAAAAACTGTTTTTT
CASSLTNEKLFF
>-|TRBV5-1|-|14|TRBJ1-5
TGCGCCAGCAGCCTCGGGGCGGCCGGGCAGCCCCAGCATTTT
CASSLGAAGQPQHF
>-|TRBV30|-|12|TRBJ1-5
TGTGCCTGGAGTGCTCAGGGTTTGCCCCAGCATTTT
CAWSAQGLPQHF
>once|TRBV3-1/TRBV3-2|-|16|TRBJ1-6
TGTGCCAGCAGCCACTCCTCGGGTTATGGCAATTCACCCCTCCACTTT
CASSHSSGYGNSPLHF
>-|TRBV6-6|-|13|TRBJ1-1
TGTGCCAGCAGTTACTCAAAGAACACTGAAGCTTTCTTT
CASSYSKNTEAFF
>few|TRBV7-9|TRBD1|14|TRBJ2-7
TGTGCCAGCAGCTCGGACAGGAGGTCCTACGAGCAGTACTTC
CASSSDRRSYEQYF
>-|TRBV7-9|-|14|TRBJ1-5
TGTGCCAGCAGCTTAGTTGGCGACGGTCAGCCCCAGCATTTT
CASSLVGDGQPQHF
>once|TRBV19|-|16|TRBJ1-4
TGTGCCAGTCACGGGGGGGTCATATCAACTAATGAAAAACTGTTTTTT
CASHGGVISTNEKLFF
>-|TRBV5-4|TRBD2|14|TRBJ2-4
TGTGCCAGCAGCTCGCGGGGGTCGGAGAACATTCAGTACTTC
CASSSRGSENIQYF
>-|TRBV19|TRBD2|15|TRBJ2-5
TGTGCCATCCCCACGGGAGGACCCCTATGTGAAACCCAGTACTTC
CAIPTGGPLCETQYF
>-|TRBV18|TRBD1|14|TRBJ2-7
TGTGCCAGCTCATCAAGGACAGGGGGCTACGAGCAGTACTTC
CASSSRTGGYEQYF
>-|TRBV7-9|-|15|TRBJ1-6
TGTGCCAGCAGCTTAAGCGGGCCACGGAATTCACCCCTCCACTTT
CASSLSGPRNSPLHF
>-|TRBV4-2|-|15|TRBJ1-5
TGTGCCAGCAGCCAAGAACAGGGAGGGAATCAGCCCCAGCATTTT
CASSQEQGGNQPQHF
>-|TRBV19|TRBD1|13|TRBJ1-2
TGTGCCAGTAGTAGGACAGGGGCCTATGGCTACACCTTC
CASSRTGAYGYTF
>-|TRBV29-1|TRBD1|15|TRBJ1-1
TGCAGCGTTACAGGACAGGGTGGAACTAACACTGAAGCTTTCTTT
CSVTGQGGTNTEAFF
>-|TRBV29-1|TRBD1|15|TRBJ1-1
TGCAGCGTAGGACCGGGACAGGGGAGGGGCACTGAAGCTTTCTTT
CSVGPGQGRGTEAFF
>-|TRBV19|-|16|TRBJ1-1
TGTGCCAGTAGTTATAGGACGGGGAGTATGAACACTGAAGCTTTCTTT
CASSYRTGSMNTEAFF
>-|TRBV23-1|TRBD1|15|TRBJ1-6
TGCGCCAGCGGACCAAGGGACAGGAGAAATTCACCCCTCCACTTT
CASGPRDRRNSPLHF
>-|TRBV7-7|-|14|TRBJ2-2
TGTGCCAGCAGCCACCGAGCGAACACCGGGGAGCTGTTTTTT
CASSHRANTGELFF
>-|TRBV10-2|-|14|TRBJ1-5
TGCGCCAGCAGTGAAGTACGCTGGGTCCCGCCCCAGCATTTT
CASSEVRWVPPQHF
>-|TRBV2|-|12|TRBJ2-1
TGTGCCAGCAGTGCTAGTTACAATGAGCAGTTCTTC
CASSASYNEQFF
>-|TRBV7-2|TRBD1|13|TRBJ1-2
TGTGCCAGCAGCTTTCGACAGGGCGTTGGCTACACCTTC
CASSFRQGVGYTF
>-|TRBV15|TRBD1|15|TRBJ1-1
TGTGCCACCATGCCCGGGACAGGGGTGAACACTGAAGCTTTCTTT
CATMPGTGVNTEAFF
>-|TRBV5-4|-|13|TRBJ1-2
TGTGCCAGCAGCTTTTACTCGGGGGTGTGGGGGACCTTC
CASSFYSGVWGTF
>once|TRBV7-9|TRBD2|15|TRBJ2-1
TGTGCCAGCAGCTTTCGTAGCGGGAGGTGGAATGAGCAGTTCTTC
CASSFRSGRWNEQFF
>-|TRBV24-1|-|15|TRBJ2-3
TGTGCCACTCGATCGCGGCTAGCGAGCACAGATACGCAGTATTTT
CATRSRLASTDTQYF
>few|TRBV5-8|-|18|TRBJ1-6
TGTGCCAGCAGTCTTGGGTCGGGGCGCGGGGTCTATAATTCACCCCTCCACTTT
CASSLGSGRGVYNSPLHF
>-|TRBV20-1|-|10|TRBJ1-1
TGCAGTGCGAAGAACACTGAAGCTTTCTTT
CSAKNTEAFF
>-|TRBV5-1|TRBD2|15|TRBJ2-4
TGCGCCAGCAGCTCCCAGGGACTATCGGGAAACATTCAGTACTTC
CASSSQGLSGNIQYF
>-|TRBV2|-|15|TRBJ1-1
TGTGCCAGCAGGGGCCACTCGGGTCCGGGGACTGAAGCTTTCTTT
CASRGHSGPGTEAFF
>-|TRBV6-1|-|16|TRBJ1-3
TGTGCCAGCAGTGAGGGAATGGGATTCTCTGGAAACACCATATATTTT
CASSEGMGFSGNTIYF